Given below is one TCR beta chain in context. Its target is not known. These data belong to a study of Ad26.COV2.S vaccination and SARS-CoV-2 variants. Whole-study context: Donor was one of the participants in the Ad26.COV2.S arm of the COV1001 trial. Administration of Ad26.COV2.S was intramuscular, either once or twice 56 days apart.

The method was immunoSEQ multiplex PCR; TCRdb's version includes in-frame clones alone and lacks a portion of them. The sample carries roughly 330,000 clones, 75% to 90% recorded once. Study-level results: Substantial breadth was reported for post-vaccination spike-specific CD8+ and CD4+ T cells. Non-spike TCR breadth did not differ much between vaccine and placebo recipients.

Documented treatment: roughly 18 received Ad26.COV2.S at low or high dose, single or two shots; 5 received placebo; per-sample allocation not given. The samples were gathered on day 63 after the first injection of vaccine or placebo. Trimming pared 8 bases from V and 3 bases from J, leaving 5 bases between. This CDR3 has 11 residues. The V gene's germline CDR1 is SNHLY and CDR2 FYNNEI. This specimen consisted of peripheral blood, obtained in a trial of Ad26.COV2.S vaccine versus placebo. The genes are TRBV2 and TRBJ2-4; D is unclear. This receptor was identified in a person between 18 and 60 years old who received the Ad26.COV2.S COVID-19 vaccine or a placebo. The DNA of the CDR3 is TGTGCCAGCGGGGTCAAAAACATTCAGTACTTC. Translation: CASGVKNIQYF.